Shown below are 24 T cell receptor beta chains from a single sample sequenced in a study of T cell repertoires in cytomegalovirus infection (dated by TCRdb to about 2019). The sample was run on an Illumina HiSeq 1500. TCRdb trimmed the raw reads at Q25, called clones with MiXCR and kept productive beta chains. Identical CDR3 protein sequences are pooled into one entry, listed with their most common genes and DNA. This sample has 650,000 to 900,000 distinct CDR3 sequences in its table, and over 25% of those were observed once. Roughly 12% of the sample goes to the ten largest clones. Their cognate antigens are unknown. This specimen's treatment or condition label, per the study, means: in vitro stimulation with specific CMV peptide epitopes to enrich CMV-specific T cells. The sequencing used cultured CD8+ T cells from PBMCs, collected from culture after CMV antigen stimulation. These receptors came from a human donor in good health (CMV status not recorded). Some clones in this sample may be carry-over from other donors' samples.

The rearrangement uses TRBV5-8 and TRBJ2-7, with unresolved D. The CDR3 extends over 16 amino acids. Germline CDR1 reads SGHTS; CDR2 reads YDEGEE. Trimming stripped 6 bases from V and 4 bases from J, with 23 bases between. CDR3 DNA: TGTGCCAGCACCCTAGACTCCCCGTCATTAGGTTACGAGCAGTACGTC. Its translation is CASTLDSPSLGYEQYV.

This clonotype has a count of ten or more. V gene TRBV7-6 combines with J gene TRBJ2-1, with 7 nucleotides matching TRBD2. V trimming: 2 bases; J trimming: 5 bases; junction bases outside the gene matches: 6. The germline CDR1 and CDR2 sequences are SGHVS and FNYEAQ. CDR3 length: 15 amino acids. CDR3 in amino acids: CASSLTGGVDNEQFF. In DNA, the CDR3 is TGTGCCAGCAGCTTAACTGGGGGGGTGGACAATGAGCAGTTCTTC.

Here the CDR3 DNA reads TGTGCCAGCAATCCATTCCGGGGTTATGGCTACACCTTC. Translated, it gives CASNPFRGYGYTF. The chain links TRBV6-1 to TRBJ1-2; no definite D call. V gave up 7 bases and J gave up 5 bases, with 14 bases separating them. In germline, CDR1 is MNHNS, CDR2 SASEGT. The length of the CDR3 is 13 residues.

The sample holds many counts of this clonotype. V gene TRBV7-8 combines with J gene TRBJ2-5; D is perhaps TRBD1 (6 bases). V lost 1 base and J lost 0, with 9 bases in between. Germline V lookup: CDR1 SGHVS, CDR2 FQNEAQ. The CDR3 runs 15 residues. In nucleotides, the CDR3 is TGTGCCAGCAGCTTAGGGCACAGGGACCAAGAGACCCAGTACTTC. It specifies CASSLGHRDQETQYF.

There are a few counts of this clonotype. This rearrangement joins TRBV7-9 to TRBJ2-6; D might be TRBD1 (6 bases). V lost 5 bases, J lost 2 bases, and 10 bases lay in between. The CDR3 length is 15 residues. Germline V CDR1 and CDR2: SEHNR, FQNEAQ (reference sequence). CDR3 in DNA: TGTGCCAGCAGCACCTACAGGGCTGGGGCCAACGTCCTGACTTTC. This codes for CASSTYRAGANVLTF.

This clonotype was counted at least ten times. The genes are TRBV7-6 and TRBJ2-3; the D gene could be TRBD1 or TRBD2 (5 bases each). This CDR3 comprises 16 residues. The V and J ends lost 5 bases and 5 bases respectively, with 20 bases between them. Germline V gives CDR1 SGHVS, CDR2 FNYEAQ. The CDR3 sequence is CASSPRGVEKKDTQYF. The CDR3 nucleotides are TGTGCCAGCAGCCCGAGAGGGGTAGAAAAAAAAGATACGCAGTATTTT.

This clonotype was detected many times. The J gene is TRBJ1-5, the V gene TRBV12-3 or TRBV12-4; TRBD1 matches 7 bases. This CDR3 is built from 14 residues. V dropped 6 bases and J dropped 7; count of bases not matched to a gene: 9. CDR3 protein: CASSFEGAGQPQHF. In DNA, the CDR3 is TGTGCCAGCAGCTTCGAGGGGGCGGGACAGCCCCAGCATTTT.

This clonotype was detected ten times or more. The chain carries TRBV12-5 and TRBJ2-7, with 7 bases aligning to TRBD1. The CDR3 has 14 amino acids. Germline-derived CDR1 and CDR2 are LGHNT and FRNRAP. Trimming at V came to 2 bases and at J to 6 bases, leaving 7 bases not matched to a gene. CDR3 bases: TGTGCTAGTGGTTTGACAGGGGACCCCCTCGAGCAGTACTTC. Translating it yields CASGLTGDPLEQYF.

The rearrangement links TRBV11-2 to TRBJ2-2; no reliable D call. Deletions cut 3 bases from V and 4 bases from J, with 12 bases between. The germline CDR1 and CDR2 sequences are SGHAT and FQNNGV. The CDR3 covers 15 residues. This CDR3 is CASSLKGLITGELFF. The CDR3 nucleotides read TGTGCCAGCAGCTTGAAAGGGCTGATCACCGGGGAGCTGTTTTTT.

This clonotype was recorded at least ten times. The chain carries TRBV7-6 and TRBJ1-1, with 8 bases lining up with TRBD1. CDR1 is SGHVS, CDR2 FNYEAQ, per germline. The ends lost 2 bases at V and 2 bases at J; junction bases unmatched: 7. The length of the CDR3 is 16 residues. The CDR3 loop reads CASSLTRQGRNTEAFF. CDR3 DNA sequence: TGTGCCAGCAGCTTAACCCGACAGGGGAGAAACACTGAAGCTTTCTTT.

This clonotype was seen many times. J is TRBJ1-6 and V is TRBV7-2; D unresolved. CDR3 length: 16 residues. V shed 2 bases and J shed 6 bases, with 14 bases lying between them. Germline CDR1 reads SGHTA; CDR2 reads FQGNSA. CDR3 nucleotides: TGTGCCAGCAGCTTAAACCCGGCAGCGATTAATTCACCCCTCCACTTT. Residues: CASSLNPAAINSPLHF.

This clonotype was detected only a few times. This chain uses TRBV2 with TRBJ2-2, with no clear D. Trimming took off 3 bases at V and 0 bases at J, with 11 bases between the two ends. The CDR3 loop spans 16 amino acids. The germline V gene encodes CDR1 SNHLY and CDR2 FYNNEI. The CDR3 here is CASSDAWLPNTGELFF. CDR3 nucleotides: TGTGCCAGCAGTGACGCTTGGTTACCGAACACCGGGGAGCTGTTTTTT.

The chain combines TRBV4-2 with TRBJ2-1; 7 positions match TRBD2. The CDR3 contains 14 residues. Trimming removed 3 bases from V and 8 bases from J; junction bases left unmatched: 7. Germline V gene data show CDR1 as LGHNA and CDR2 as YNFKEQ. The DNA of the CDR3 is TGTGCCAGCAGCCAGCGGGGGACGATGGATGAGCAGTTCTTC. It encodes CASSQRGTMDEQFF.

This clonotype was seen a few times. The chain recombines TRBV12-3 or TRBV12-4 with TRBJ2-1; TRBD2 agrees at 13 bases. V shed 6 bases and J 9 bases; nucleotides not matched to a gene: 11. This CDR3 contains 16 residues. DNA of the CDR3: TGTGCCAGCAGACCCGGACTAGCGGGGGCAACCACTGAGCAGTTCTTC. It encodes CASRPGLAGATTEQFF.

This clonotype was seen more than once but under ten times. CDR3 coding DNA: TGTGCCAGCAGTTTATACCGGGACAGGGGGCGCGTTAATGAAAAACTGTTTTTT. It translates to CASSLYRDRGRVNEKLFF. This chain connects TRBV12-3 or TRBV12-4 to TRBJ1-4; 12 nucleotides align to TRBD1. The junction had 8 bases not matched to a gene; V was cut back by 2 bases and J by 4 bases. The length of the CDR3 is 18 residues.

This clonotype was picked up many times. The genes are TRBV6-5 and TRBJ2-7; D gene uncertain. Germline-derived CDR1 and CDR2 are MNHEY and SVGAGI. This CDR3 contains 13 residues. Between the trimmed V and J ends, which lost 0 bases and 6 bases, there was a span of 9 bases. CDR3 coding DNA: TGTGCCAGCAGTTACTCTTCGGCCGGCGAGCAGTACGTC. Translation: CASSYSSAGEQYV.

The chain joins TRBV6-5 to TRBJ2-5; 10 nucleotides agree with TRBD2. This CDR3 is built from 15 residues. Germline trimming cut 6 bases from V and 4 bases from J; bases unmatched to any gene: 8. CDR1 is MNHEY, CDR2 SVGAGI, per germline. The CDR3 region is CASSSTSGARETQYF. The DNA for the CDR3 is TGTGCCAGCAGCAGTACTAGCGGGGCCCGAGAGACCCAGTACTTC.

The chain recombines TRBV27 with TRBJ1-6; TRBD1 might be the D (5 bases). CDR1 is MNHEY and CDR2 is SMNVEV in the germline V gene (reference sequence). V lost 5 bases and J 13 bases, leaving 24 bases between the germline ends. CDR3 size: 16 residues. The CDR3 region is CASSNSRDSRKYPLHF. For the CDR3, the DNA is TGTGCCAGCAGTAATTCCCGGGACTCGAGGAAGTATCCCCTCCACTTT.

The chain employs TRBV13 and TRBJ1-1; 10 bases match TRBD1. Unmatched junction bases numbered 2, after V lost 1 base and J lost 12 bases. CDR1 and CDR2 (germline): PRHDT, FYEKMQ (reference sequence). The CDR3 contains 12 residues. CDR3 DNA sequence: TGTGCCAGCAGCTTAGTGGGACAGGGGCCTTTCTTT. It specifies CASSLVGQGPFF.

J is TRBJ2-3 and V is TRBV6-6; no firm D call. Trimming left V 0 bases short and J 4 bases short, with 8 bases between. CDR3 length equals 14 residues. Per germline, CDR1 MNHNY and CDR2 SVGAGI (reference sequence). This chain's CDR3 is CASSYSIRADTQYF. The DNA of the CDR3 is TGTGCCAGCAGTTACTCGATTAGGGCAGATACGCAGTATTTT.

This clonotype was detected ten times or more. The rearrangement uses TRBV7-2 and TRBJ2-2; D is uncertain. The germline CDR1 and CDR2 sequences are SGHTA and FQGNSA. This CDR3 region has 13 residues. Trimming stripped 5 bases from V and 0 bases from J, with 4 bases between. DNA for the CDR3: TGTGCCAGCAGCCGTCCGAACACCGGGGAGCTGTTTTTT. Its protein product is CASSRPNTGELFF.

This chain uses TRBV6-1 with TRBJ2-7, with 7 bases fitting TRBD1. V lost 4 bases, J lost 0 bases, and 21 bases stayed unmatched. The CDR3 contains 20 residues. The germline gives CDR1 MNHNS, CDR2 SASEGT. In nucleotides, the CDR3 is TGTGCCAGCAGTGCCGGGTTAGGGGACAGCCCAGTTTATAGCTCCTACGAGCAGTACGTC. Protein sequence: CASSAGLGDSPVYSSYEQYV.

The V and J genes are TRBV6-6 and TRBJ1-2, with D possibly TRBD1 on 5 matching bases. V was clipped by 5 bases and J by 1 base, with 11 bases between them. The CDR3 covers 14 residues. CDR1 is MNHNY, CDR2 SVGAGI, per germline (reference sequence). Here the CDR3 reads CASSRREINYGYTF. The DNA of the CDR3 is TGTGCCAGCAGTCGCAGGGAAATTAACTATGGCTACACCTTC.

The CDR3 sequence: CASSQSIRKAQETQYF. CDR3 nucleotide sequence: TGCGCCAGCAGCCAGTCCATTCGGAAGGCGCAAGAGACCCAGTACTTC. V gene TRBV4-3 combines with J gene TRBJ2-5; D unresolved. CDR1 LGHNA and CDR2 YSLEER come from the germline V gene. The CDR3 length is 16 residues. V was trimmed by 3 bases and J by 2 bases, leaving 16 bases between them.